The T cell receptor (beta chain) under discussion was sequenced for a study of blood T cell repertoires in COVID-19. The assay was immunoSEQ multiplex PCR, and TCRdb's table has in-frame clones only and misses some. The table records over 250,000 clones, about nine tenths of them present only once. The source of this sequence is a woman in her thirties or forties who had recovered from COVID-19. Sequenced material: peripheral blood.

CDR3 amino acids: CASTLQGAASPLHF. The DNA for the CDR3 is TGTGCCAGCACCCTACAGGGGGCAGCTTCACCCCTCCACTTT. This chain connects TRBV2 to TRBJ1-6; 9 bases are a match to TRBD1. Germline loops: CDR1 SNHLY, CDR2 FYNNEI. The CDR3 length is 14 residues. Trimming at V came to 7 bases and at J to 9 bases, leaving 7 bases not matched to a gene.